The rows below give T cell receptor beta chains drawn from one sample of a study of OX40 agonist ivuxolimab in advanced cancers. Data came from immunoSEQ multiplex PCR; TCRdb stores just in-frame clones and leaves some out. Of 40,000 to 50,000 clones in the sample, about 90% were seen once. The sample here was CD4+ or CD8+ T cells sorted from blood, taken in a trial of the OX40 agonist ivuxolimab. The receptors were sampled from an adult with an advanced solid tumor such as melanoma, head and neck, liver or kidney cancer. Both conserved end residues are part of each CDR3. The D gene is left open where the match is weak. Size is stated for part of the rows, as once, few or many counts, or as a class when the clone is expanded.

v_gene	j_gene	abundance	d_gene	CDR3nt	CDR3aa
TRBV10-3	TRBJ2-5	.	.	TGTGCCATCAGTGGACGAGGGGATTGGGAGACCCAGTACTTC	CAISGRGDWETQYF
TRBV28	TRBJ1-1	.	TRBD1	TGTGCCAGCAGTGGGGGGACAGGGGAAAACACTGAAGCTTTCTTT	CASSGGTGENTEAFF
TRBV11-2	TRBJ1-2	.	.	TGTGCCAGCAGCTTAAACAGGGTTGATGGCTACACCTTC	CASSLNRVDGYTF
TRBV9	TRBJ2-7	.	TRBD1	TGTGCCAGCAGCGTATTGGGGACAGGGTACCACGAGCAGTACTTC	CASSVLGTGYHEQYF
TRBV2	TRBJ1-5	.	TRBD1	TGTGCCAGCAGTAAACAGGGGGCTCAGAGCAATCAGCCCCAGCATTTT	CASSKQGAQSNQPQHF
TRBV27	TRBJ1-5	.	TRBD1	TGTGCCAGCAGTTACCGCGGGACAGGGGGGGATCAGCCCCAGCATTTT	CASSYRGTGGDQPQHF
TRBV7-9	TRBJ2-7	.	.	TGTGCCAGCAGCTTGCCAGGGATCAGCTACGAGCAGTACTTC	CASSLPGISYEQYF
TRBV21-1	TRBJ2-1	.	.	TGTGCCAGCAGCAAAATCCGCGACGTATACAATGAGCAGTTCTTC	CASSKIRDVYNEQFF
TRBV7-2	TRBJ1-2	.	.	TGTGCCAGCACGCAACTCGGGGCGGGATATGGCTACACCTTC	CASTQLGAGYGYTF
TRBV14	TRBJ2-1	.	TRBD2	TGTGCCAGCAGCCAAGAAGGTCGACTAGCGGGAAATGAGCAGTTCTTC	CASSQEGRLAGNEQFF
TRBV27	TRBJ2-2	.	.	TGTGCCAGCAACGCCCGGACGGCGAACACCGGGGAGCTGTTTTTT	CASNARTANTGELFF
TRBV9	TRBJ1-1	few	.	TGTGCCAGCAGCGTAGGAGGGTCGAACACTGAAGCTTTCTTT	CASSVGGSNTEAFF
TRBV18	TRBJ2-3	.	.	TGTGCCAGCTCACCACCTACCGGACCCCGAGGTGGTACGCAGTATTTT	CASSPPTGPRGGTQYF
TRBV5-6	TRBJ2-7	.	.	TGTGCCAGCAGCTTATTCGACCAAGCGGTCTACGAGCAGTACTTC	CASSLFDQAVYEQYF
TRBV27	TRBJ2-5	.	TRBD1	TGTGCCAGCAGTAGGCGACAGGGGGCTAGAGAGACCCAGTACTTC	CASSRRQGARETQYF
TRBV7-3	TRBJ2-6	.	.	TGTGCCAGCAGCTTTGGCCTCTCTGGGGCCAACGTCCTGACTTTC	CASSFGLSGANVLTF
TRBV27	TRBJ2-7	.	TRBD2	TGTGCCAGCGCCGACCCGACTAGCGGACGATACGAGCAGTACTTC	CASADPTSGRYEQYF
TRBV15	TRBJ2-3	.	.	TGTGCCACCAGCAGAGATAAGACTCTGGGGACGCAGTATTTT	CATSRDKTLGTQYF